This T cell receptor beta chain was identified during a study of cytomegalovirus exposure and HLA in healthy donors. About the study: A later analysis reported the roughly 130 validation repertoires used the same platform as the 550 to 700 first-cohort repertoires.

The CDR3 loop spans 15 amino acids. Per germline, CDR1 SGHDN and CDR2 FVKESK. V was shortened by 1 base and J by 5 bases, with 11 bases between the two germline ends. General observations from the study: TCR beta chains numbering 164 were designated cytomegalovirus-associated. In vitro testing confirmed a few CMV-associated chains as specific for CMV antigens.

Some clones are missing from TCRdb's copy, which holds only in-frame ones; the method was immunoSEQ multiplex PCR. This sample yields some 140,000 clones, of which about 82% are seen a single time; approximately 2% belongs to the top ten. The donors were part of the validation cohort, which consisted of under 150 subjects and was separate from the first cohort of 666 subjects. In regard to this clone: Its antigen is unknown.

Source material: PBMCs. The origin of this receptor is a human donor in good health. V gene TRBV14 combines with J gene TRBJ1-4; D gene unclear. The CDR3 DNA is TGTGCCAGCAGCCAAGGTTCCCGAGGGAATGAAAAACTGTTTTTT. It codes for CASSQGSRGNEKLFF.